This entry lists 32 T cell receptor beta chains sequenced from one sample in a study of blood T cell repertoires in COVID-19. Generated by immunoSEQ multiplex PCR, the TCRdb table keeps only in-frame clones and is missing some. Of around 250,000 clones listed, around 86% are singletons. Sequenced material: peripheral blood. These receptors originate from a young man with active or convalescent COVID-19.

Only one count was recorded for this clone. The J gene is TRBJ2-7, the V gene TRBV18; no clear D gene. Germline CDR1 and CDR2: KGHSH and LQKENI. With 2 bases removed from V and 2 bases from J, the gap between germline ends came to 16 bases. The length of the CDR3 is 16 residues. This chain's CDR3 is CASSPDMIYLTYEQYF. As DNA, the CDR3 is TGTGCCAGCTCACCAGACATGATTTATTTAACCTACGAGCAGTACTTC.

The chain employs TRBV3-1 (or the pseudogene TRBV3-2) and TRBJ1-1, with D unclear. The CDR3 is made up of 14 amino acids. The V gene's germline CDR1 is LGHDT and CDR2 YNNKEL (reference sequence). Trimming pared 6 bases from V and 2 bases from J, leaving 13 bases between. CDR3 nucleotides: TGTGCCAGCAGTCACCCACAGCTTAACACTGAAGCTTTCTTT. It specifies CASSHPQLNTEAFF.

The V gene is TRBV10-1, the J gene TRBJ2-5; D is possibly TRBD1 (5 bases). The CDR3 has 16 amino acids. The germline V gene encodes CDR1 WNHNN and CDR2 SYGVQD (reference sequence). Between the trimmed V and J ends, which lost 2 bases and 3 bases, there was a span of 16 bases. Written as DNA, the CDR3 is TGCGCCAGCAGTGAGGGAAGGGGCGGCTACGAAGAGACCCAGTACTTC. It codes for CASSEGRGGYEETQYF.

The J gene is TRBJ2-7, the V gene TRBV18; D is uncertain. Germline-derived CDR1 and CDR2 are KGHSH and LQKENI. The CDR3 contains 14 residues. Between the trimmed V and J ends, which lost 3 bases and 0 bases, there was a span of 9 bases. The CDR3 DNA is TGTGCCAGCTCACCTATATCCAGCTCCTACGAGCAGTACTTC. It translates to CASSPISSSYEQYF.

The V call is TRBV29-1, the J call TRBJ1-2; TRBD1 matches 10 bases. The CDR3 runs 17 residues. Germline lookup yields CDR1 SQVTM and CDR2 ANQGSEA. V shed 1 base, J shed 4 bases, and the junction held 12 bases outside the gene matches. The DNA of the CDR3 is TGCAGCGTTGAAGGGATAGGGACAGGGGATTTATTCTATGGCTACACCTTC. Translating it yields CSVEGIGTGDLFYGYTF.

In its sample, this clone was seen once. At one boundary the junction diverges from the germline segment, which might be a read error. The rearrangement links TRBV11-3 to TRBJ2-3; TRBD2 agrees at 15 bases. CDR1 is SGHNT, CDR2 YENEEA, per germline. The CDR3 loop spans 20 amino acids. CDR3 in amino acids: CASSLDPGLAGGSSTDTQYF. CDR3 DNA: TGTGCCAGCAGCCTAGACCCGGGACTAGCGGGGGGTTCTAGCACAGATACGCAGTATTTT.

The rearrangement joins TRBV4-1 to TRBJ1-3; perhaps TRBD1 as D (5 bases). This CDR3 region has 15 residues. V was shortened by 2 bases and J by 1 base, with 9 bases between the two germline ends. Germline V lookup: CDR1 MGHRA, CDR2 YSYEKL. Here the CDR3 DNA reads TGCGCCAGCAGCCAACAGGGTGTTTCTGGAAACACCATATATTTT. Residues: CASSQQGVSGNTIYF.

This chain uses TRBV4-3 with TRBJ2-7, with 11 bases that match TRBD2. The CDR3 is 17 amino acids. Germline V gene sequence: CDR1 LGHNA, CDR2 YSLEER. The V gene end was trimmed by 2 bases and the J gene end by 3 bases; junction bases not matched to a gene: 9. CDR3 residues: CASSQSISGTSGYEQYF. For the CDR3, the DNA is TGCGCCAGCAGCCAATCAATCTCCGGGACTAGCGGCTACGAGCAGTACTTC.

CDR3 sequence reads: CASSLPLDRGLNEQFF. CDR3 DNA sequence: TGTGCCAGCAGTTTACCCCTAGACAGGGGGCTTAATGAGCAGTTCTTC. The chain recombines TRBV28 with TRBJ2-1; TRBD1 matches at 10 bases. Germline CDR1 is MDHEN and CDR2 is SYDVKM. CDR3 length: 16 residues. J was trimmed by 7 bases and V by 2 bases; bases with no gene match: 8.

CDR3 DNA: TGTGCCAGCAGACAGGGCAGGGGATTGAACACTGAAGCTTTCTTT. Translating gives CASRQGRGLNTEAFF. The V gene is TRBV6-1, the J gene TRBJ1-1; TRBD1 might be the D (6 bases). This CDR3 is 15 amino acids long. Looked up from germline, CDR1 is MNHNS and CDR2 is SASEGT. V was clipped by 6 bases and J by 0 bases, with 14 bases between them.

This chain joins TRBV30 and TRBJ1-1; D remains unclear. The V gene's germline CDR1 is GTSNPN and CDR2 SVGIG (reference sequence). This CDR3 is 12 amino acids long. Deletions cut 1 base from V and 11 bases from J, with 14 bases between. The CDR3 region is CAWSGGWRVAFF. The DNA for the CDR3 is TGTGCCTGGAGTGGAGGGTGGAGGGTTGCTTTCTTT.

The chain joins TRBV28 to TRBJ1-3, with D tentatively TRBD1 (5 bases). This CDR3 is 14 amino acids long. The ends were cut back, 4 bases at V and 4 bases at J, with 11 bases in the middle. Germline V gene sequence: CDR1 MDHEN, CDR2 SYDVKM. The CDR3 reads CASSSTGTGNTIYF. CDR3 nucleotide sequence: TGTGCCAGCAGTTCAACAGGTACAGGAAACACCATATATTTT.

The chain employs TRBV5-3 and TRBJ1-6, with D maybe TRBD1 (5 bases). TRBV5-3 belongs to the ORF category, with a function that is uncertain. CDR3 size: 17 residues. The V and J ends lost 1 base and 9 bases respectively, with 20 bases between them. CDR3 protein: CARSLMALDSWGSPLHF. CDR3 DNA: TGTGCCAGAAGCTTGATGGCCCTAGACAGTTGGGGTTCACCCCTCCACTTT.

The rearrangement joins TRBV12-5 to TRBJ1-3; 9 nucleotides align to TRBD1. CDR3 length equals 17 residues. V lost 0 bases, J lost 4 bases, and 7 bases stayed unmatched. Germline V gene lookup returns CDR1 LGHNT and CDR2 FRNRAP. CDR3 region: CASGLVLQGAFGNTIYF. CDR3 sequence (DNA): TGTGCTAGTGGTTTGGTACTACAGGGGGCGTTCGGAAACACCATATATTTT.

This chain connects TRBV5-4 to TRBJ2-7; the D gene is possibly TRBD2 (6 bases). Per germline, CDR1 SGHNT and CDR2 YYREEE (reference sequence). This CDR3 is 14 amino acids long. V gave up 4 bases and J gave up 1 base, with 12 bases separating them. CDR3 sequence (DNA): TGTGCCAGCAGCACTCCCCGGGAGTCCTACGAGCAGTACTTC. Protein sequence: CASSTPRESYEQYF. Looking up the rest from reference TRBV5-4 and TRBJ2-7 gives the full variable domain: ETGVTQSPTHLIKTRGQQVTLRCSSQSGHNTVSWYQQALGQGPQFIFQYYREEENGRGNFPPRFSGLQFPNYSSELNVNALELDDSALYLCASSTPRESYEQYFGPGTRLTVT.

The chain couples TRBV5-5 to TRBJ2-7; 9 positions agree with TRBD1. V gave up 4 bases and J gave up 4 bases; unmatched junction bases: 15. Per germline, CDR1 SGHKS and CDR2 YYEKEE (reference sequence). The CDR3 is made up of 17 amino acids. CDR3 in DNA: TGTGCCAGCAGCGCACTATACACCGGGACAGGGCCATACGAGCAGTACTTC. Residues: CASSALYTGTGPYEQYF. The entire variable domain, with the rest obtained from reference TRBV5-5 and TRBJ2-7, is as follows: DAGVTQSPTHLIKTRGQQVTLRCSPISGHKSVSWYQQVLGQGPQFIFQYYEKEERGRGNFPDRFSARQFPNYSSELNVNALLLGDSALYLCASSALYTGTGPYEQYFGPGTRLTVT.

This clone appeared many times. The chain recombines TRBV5-3 with TRBJ2-7; 9 nucleotides agree with TRBD1. TRBV5-3 is treated as an ORF (open reading frame) with a function not yet certain. The CDR3 sequence is 14 residues long. The ends lost 5 bases at V and 5 bases at J; junction bases unmatched: 8. The CDR3: CARSRQGEYNEQYF. DNA of the CDR3: TGTGCCAGAAGTCGACAGGGGGAGTATAACGAGCAGTACTTC.

The gene calls are TRBV9 and TRBJ2-7; the D gene is possibly TRBD1 (5 bases). The V gene's germline CDR1 is SGDLS and CDR2 YYNGEE. There are 15 residues in the CDR3. The V gene lost 0 bases and the J gene lost 0 bases, with 10 bases spanning the gap. CDR3 amino acids: CASSVGGPPSYEQYF. The DNA of the CDR3 is TGTGCCAGCAGCGTAGGGGGCCCACCCTCCTACGAGCAGTACTTC.

This clone was seen a few times. As DNA, the CDR3 is TGTGCCAGCAACAGGGACACAGAGACCCAGTACTTC. Amino acids: CASNRDTETQYF. The genes are TRBV6-5 and TRBJ2-5, with D perhaps TRBD1 (6 bases). The V end lost 7 bases, the J end lost 4 bases, and 10 bases lay between the germline ends. Per the germline V gene, CDR1 is MNHEY and CDR2 is SVGAGI. The CDR3 consists of 12 residues.

This chain uses TRBV19 with TRBJ1-5; 8 positions match TRBD1. In germline, CDR1 is LNHDA, CDR2 SQIVND (reference sequence). V was clipped by 5 bases and J by 0 bases; unmatched bases: 12. The CDR3 covers 18 residues. CDR3 protein: CASSFTDRASRSNQPQHF. In DNA form, the CDR3 reads TGTGCCAGTAGTTTTACGGACAGGGCATCACGTAGCAATCAGCCCCAGCATTTT.

The rearrangement joins TRBV18 to TRBJ1-4; D gene unclear. Trimming removed 2 bases from V and 0 bases from J, with 10 bases in between. This CDR3 region has 16 residues. Germline CDR1 reads KGHSH; CDR2 reads LQKENI. The CDR3 sequence: CASSPITVATNEKLFF. CDR3 coding DNA: TGTGCCAGCTCACCAATCACGGTTGCAACTAATGAAAAACTGTTTTTT.

The count of this clone is one. The J gene is TRBJ2-3, the V gene TRBV5-1; 8 bases match TRBD2. Germline lookup yields CDR1 SGHRS and CDR2 YFSETQ. The CDR3 totals 13 residues. Trimming took 0 bases from V and 8 from J; bases not matched to a gene: 2. CDR3 coding DNA: TGCGCCAGCAGCTTGGAGCTAGCGGGTACGCAGTATTTT. Its translation is CASSLELAGTQYF.

This chain links TRBV12-3 or TRBV12-4 with TRBJ1-1, with D perhaps matching TRBD1 (6 bases). V lost 5 bases to trimming and J lost 11 bases, with 18 bases between them. The CDR3 length is 13 residues. The CDR3 loop is CASSVAQGLSAFF. CDR3 sequence (DNA): TGTGCCAGCAGTGTGGCACAGGGCCTCTCGGCTTTCTTT.

The chain recombines TRBV28 with TRBJ2-5; D gene unclear. Between the trimmed V and J ends, which lost 4 bases and 5 bases, there was a span of 11 bases. Per germline, CDR1 MDHEN and CDR2 SYDVKM. The CDR3 contains 13 residues. Here the CDR3 reads CASSSQVRETQYF. The CDR3 region has the DNA TGTGCCAGCAGTTCCCAGGTTCGGGAGACCCAGTACTTC. The variable domain in full, completed from reference TRBV28 and TRBJ2-5, reads DVKVTQSSRYLVKRTGEKVFLECVQDMDHENMFWYRQDPGLGLRLIYFSYDVKMKEKGDIPEGYSVSREKKERFSLILESASTNQTSMYLCASSSQVRETQYFGPGTRLLVL.

The rearrangement joins TRBV7-8 to TRBJ1-1, with 10 bases identical to TRBD1. Trimming cost V 3 bases and J 11 bases; bases outside gene matches: 3. The CDR3 length is 12 residues. The germline V gene has CDR1 SGHVS and CDR2 FQNEAQ. The chain's CDR3 is CASSFDRGHAFF. CDR3 sequence (DNA): TGTGCCAGCAGCTTCGACAGGGGGCATGCTTTCTTT.

V gene TRBV30 combines with J gene TRBJ2-3; 11 bases align to TRBD1. Germline lookup yields CDR1 GTSNPN and CDR2 SVGIG (reference sequence). This CDR3 region has 13 residues. CDR3 nucleotide sequence: TGTACTCTGGACAGGGGGCAAGGAGATACGCAGTATTTT. Residues: CTLDRGQGDTQYF.

The rearrangement links TRBV27 to TRBJ1-5, with TRBD1 as a possible D gene (6 bases). Germline lookup yields CDR1 MNHEY and CDR2 SMNVEV (reference sequence). This CDR3 is built from 13 residues. Trimming took off 8 bases at V and 3 bases at J, with 11 bases between the two ends. CDR3 residues: CASADSTNQPQHF. DNA of the CDR3: TGTGCCAGCGCGGACAGTACCAATCAGCCCCAGCATTTT.

The chain recombines TRBV11-2 with TRBJ1-2, with TRBD1 as a possible D gene (5 bases). Germline V gene lookup returns CDR1 SGHAT and CDR2 FQNNGV. CDR3 length: 16 amino acids. V was pared by 0 bases and J by 8 bases, with 19 bases between. For the CDR3, the DNA is TGTGCCAGCAGCTTAGATCGGGTACGGGCAGGGAAAGGCTACACCTTC. This sequence encodes CASSLDRVRAGKGYTF.

This chain links TRBV2 with TRBJ1-1, with 8 bases that match TRBD1. The germline gives CDR1 SNHLY, CDR2 FYNNEI. V trimming: 6 bases; J trimming: 11 bases; junction bases outside the gene matches: 8. CDR3 length: 12 residues. The CDR3 DNA is TGTGCCAGCAGAGCGGACAGGGCGGTGGCTTTCTTT. Protein product: CASRADRAVAFF.

V is TRBV28 and J is TRBJ1-5; 7 nucleotides line up with TRBD1. Germline V CDR1 and CDR2: MDHEN, SYDVKM. V lost 11 bases and J lost 5; bases outside the gene matches: 6. The CDR3 is made up of 12 amino acids. The CDR3 protein is CAARTGDQPQHF. The CDR3 DNA is TGTGCCGCCAGGACAGGAGATCAGCCCCAGCATTTT.

This chain joins TRBV27 and TRBJ2-4, with D unclear. Trimming cost V 4 bases and J 0 bases, with 16 bases left between them. Germline V gene data show CDR1 as MNHEY and CDR2 as SMNVEV (reference sequence). There are 17 residues in the CDR3. CDR3 nucleotides: TGTGCCAGCAGTTCCTCAGACCACGACTTAGCCAAAAACATTCAGTACTTC. Translated: CASSSSDHDLAKNIQYF.

This sequence joins TRBV5-4 and TRBJ2-3; the match to TRBD2 covers 10 bases. This CDR3 has 16 amino acids. With 0 bases clipped from V and 4 bases from J, the junction kept 5 bases outside the gene matches. Germline lookup yields CDR1 SGHNT and CDR2 YYREEE (reference sequence). The DNA for the CDR3 is TGTGCCAGCAGCTTGGATCTAGCGGGAGTGTCAGATACGCAGTATTTT. Protein sequence: CASSLDLAGVSDTQYF.